This T cell receptor (beta chain) is drawn from a study of control samples from healthy donors and cancer patients. The method was immunoSEQ multiplex PCR; TCRdb's version includes in-frame clones alone and lacks a portion of them. The sample gives 130,000 or so clones, roughly 90% of which show up once; less than 40% is in the top ten. CDR1 is MNHEY, CDR2 SVGAGI, per germline. This CDR3 is built from 12 residues. Trimming took 10 bases from V and 4 from J, leaving 13 bases between them. This clone occurred once. What was sequenced was blood. This chain links TRBV6-5 with TRBJ1-2; unclear D gene. The origin of this receptor is a man between 45 and 60 years old in good health. The CDR3 nucleotides are TGTGCCATCCAGACTGAAAGCTATGGCTACACCTTC. Translated, it gives CAIQTESYGYTF.